This TCR beta chain emerged from a study of graft-versus-host responses after intestinal transplantation. TCRdb's table, derived via immunoSEQ multiplex PCR, lists solely in-frame clones and lacks some. The sample lists approximately 3,000 clones, roughly a third occurring once. This clone is medium-sized in the sample. V was shortened by 5 bases and J by 4 bases, with 18 bases between the two germline ends. Germline V gene lookup returns CDR1 MNHEY and CDR2 SVGAGI. This CDR3 is 15 amino acids long. The specimen was alloreactive CD4+ T cells from a mixed lymphocyte reaction culture, collected before transplantation. The sample's subset: CFSE-low proliferating T cells sorted from roughly six-day pre-transplant mixed lymphocyte reaction (GvH or HvG direction). This clonotype was obtained from a human patient who was an organ donor for intestinal transplantation. This chain connects TRBV6-5 to TRBJ2-7, with D possibly called TRBD1 or TRBD2 (6 bases each). The CDR3 nucleotides read TGTGCCAGCAGTAAATACAGGGTCCGGGAGTACGAGCAGTACTTC. Its protein product is CASSKYRVREYEQYF.